A selection of T cell receptor beta chains follows, all from one sample in a study of response to subunit inactivated influenza vaccine. TCRdb called the RT-PCR reads again in MiXCR, with one record for every CDR3 protein. The sample lists 700,000 to 900,000 distinct CDR3 sequences; around 20% were seen once. The source was PBMCs from blood, collected roughly 5 days after vaccination. The receptor set was obtained from a man in his forties or fifties who received an inactivated influenza vaccine. The CDR3 runs from the conserved cysteine through the conserved F or W. The order of the fields is D gene, V gene, J gene, clone size, CDR3 DNA, CDR3 protein. D genes are given only for firm matches. A row's size may be missing; if present it is once, few, many or a size class.

TRBD1	TRBV4-1	TRBJ2-5	few	TGCGCCAGCAGCCAAGATCTTGGGGGACAGGGGAAGACCCAGTACTTC	CASSQDLGGQGKTQYF
TRBD2	TRBV18	TRBJ2-7	few	TGTGCCAGCTCACGCCAAGGCGGGAGTTCCTACGAGCAGTACTTC	CASSRQGGSSYEQYF
.	TRBV12-3/TRBV12-4	TRBJ2-3	many	TGTGCCAGCAGCTACTTCGAGGGGGATACGCAGTATTTT	CASSYFEGDTQYF
.	TRBV6-1	TRBJ2-2	.	TGTGCCAGCAGGGCTGGAGGGGTCACCGGGGAGCTGTTTTTT	CASRAGGVTGELFF
TRBD2	TRBV20-1	TRBJ2-5	few	TGCAGTGCTAGAGATGATGCCGGGGGGGCGATAGAGACCCAGTACTTC	CSARDDAGGAIETQYF
TRBD1	TRBV6-5	TRBJ1-6	many	TGTGCCAGCAGTTACACTGGACAGGGGTATTCACCCCTCCACTTT	CASSYTGQGYSPLHF
.	TRBV5-6	TRBJ2-3	.	TGTGCCAGCAGCTTGTTTGGGGGCTCAGATACGCAGTATTTT	CASSLFGGSDTQYF
TRBD1	TRBV7-9	TRBJ2-1	few	TGTGCCAGCAGCTTAGTAACAGGGGGGTATGAGCAGTTCTTC	CASSLVTGGYEQFF
.	TRBV7-2	TRBJ2-2	.	TGTGCCAGCAGCTTAGCGTCCCCTAGCCCAACGAACACCGGGGAGCTGTTTTTT	CASSLASPSPTNTGELFF
TRBD2	TRBV20-1	TRBJ2-3	many	TGCAGTGCTAGACCCATCCTAGCGGAGCACGCAGATACGCAGTATTTT	CSARPILAEHADTQYF
TRBD2	TRBV12-5	TRBJ2-3	few	TGTGCTAGTGGTTTCGGGCTAGCGGGATCAGCAGATACGCAGTATTTT	CASGFGLAGSADTQYF
TRBD1	TRBV5-4	TRBJ2-3	.	TGTGCCAGCAGCGGGGAACAGGGGATCCCTAGCACAGATACGCAGTATTTT	CASSGEQGIPSTDTQYF
.	TRBV10-3	TRBJ1-1	few	TGTGCCATCACAGGGAGGAACACTGAAGCTTTCTTT	CAITGRNTEAFF
.	TRBV11-2	TRBJ2-1	few	TGTGCCAGCAGCTTAGCGCTAGCCACTGAGCAGTTCTTC	CASSLALATEQFF
.	TRBV6-5	TRBJ2-2	few	TGTGCCAGCAGCTATAAACCGGGACTCAACACCGGGGAGCTGTTTTTT	CASSYKPGLNTGELFF
.	TRBV25-1	TRBJ1-1	.	TGTGCCAGCAGTGAACGGGGGCGGGGAAGGGCTGAAGCTTTCTTT	CASSERGRGRAEAFF
.	TRBV6-2/TRBV6-3	TRBJ1-5	many	TGTGCCAGCAGTTATACAGTGCCGAGGCCCCAGCATTTT	CASSYTVPRPQHF
.	TRBV12-3/TRBV12-4	TRBJ1-4	.	TGTGCCAGCAGTTGGGGGTCGGGTAATGAAAAACTGTTTTTT	CASSWGSGNEKLFF
.	TRBV10-3	TRBJ2-4	few	TGTGCCATCATCGAGAGGGCAGACCCATGGGTCAGACTAGCCAAAAACATTCAGTACTTC	CAIIERADPWVRLAKNIQYF
TRBD1	TRBV25-1	TRBJ1-5	.	TGTGCCAGCAGTGATCACAACAGGGGGCAATGCAATCAGCCCCAGCATTTT	CASSDHNRGQCNQPQHF
TRBD2	TRBV28	TRBJ2-2	.	TGTGCCAGCAGTGGACTAGCGGGAGGCACCGGGGAGCTGTTTTTT	CASSGLAGGTGELFF
.	TRBV4-3	TRBJ1-1	few	TGCGCCAGCAGCCGGGGGGTGGAACTCACTGAAGCTTTCTTT	CASSRGVELTEAFF
.	TRBV6-4	TRBJ2-3	few	TGTGCCAGCAGTGTCGCGGGTCACCGCACAGATACGCAGTATTTT	CASSVAGHRTDTQYF
.	TRBV7-2	TRBJ1-6	.	TGTGCCAGCAGCTCCCGGGGATTAGGCAATTCACCCCTCCACTTT	CASSSRGLGNSPLHF
TRBD1	TRBV9	TRBJ1-1	few	TGTGCCAGCAGCGTGGGACAGGGCATGAACACTGAAGCTTTCTTT	CASSVGQGMNTEAFF
.	TRBV30	TRBJ2-7	.	TGTGCCTGGAGTGAAGGACAGTCCCCCTACGAGCAGTACTTC	CAWSEGQSPYEQYF
TRBD1	TRBV6-5	TRBJ2-2	few	TGTGCCAGCAGTTCCCTAGACAGGGTGAACACCGGGGAGCTGTTTTTT	CASSSLDRVNTGELFF
.	TRBV7-3	TRBJ2-1	few	TGTGCCAGCAGCTTAAGAGGGTTCGATGAGCAGTTCTTC	CASSLRGFDEQFF
.	TRBV7-2	TRBJ2-7	.	TGTGCCAGCAGCTTAAATGGGGCAGTAAGACCTTACGAGCAGTACTTC	CASSLNGAVRPYEQYF
TRBD1	TRBV5-5	TRBJ1-1	few	TGTGCCAGCAGCTTGGCCGGGACAGGTCGGAACACTGAAGCTTTCTTT	CASSLAGTGRNTEAFF
TRBD2	TRBV2	TRBJ2-1	few	TGTGCCAGTCGAGGAGCGGGGGCCTACAATGAGCAGTTCTTC	CASRGAGAYNEQFF
TRBD1	TRBV20-1	TRBJ2-7	.	TGCAGTGCCCGGCGGTGGGACAGCTCCTACGAGCAGTACTTC	CSARRWDSSYEQYF